This T cell receptor (beta chain) was observed in a study of response to subunit inactivated influenza vaccine. Overall study findings and caveats: It was the authors' suggestion that each seasonal influenza vaccination recruits few new T cells.

This clonotype was seen more than once but under ten times. Its antigen is unidentified. Each CDR3 protein gets one entry after TCRdb re-called the RT-PCR reads with MiXCR. This table holds over 800,000 distinct CDR3 sequences, 21% found once. This sequence originates from a man between 45 and 60 years old who received an inactivated influenza vaccine. The sequencing here drew on PBMCs from blood, taken 4 to 6 days after vaccination.

Here the CDR3 reads CASGWTSGFYEQYF. The CDR3 nucleotides read TGTGCCAGCGGATGGACTAGCGGCTTCTACGAGCAGTACTTC. This sequence joins TRBV6-1 and TRBJ2-7, with TRBD2 matching 10 bases. V gave up 8 bases and J gave up 3 bases; unmatched junction bases: 7. The CDR3 length is 14 residues. Germline V lookup: CDR1 MNHNS, CDR2 SASEGT.